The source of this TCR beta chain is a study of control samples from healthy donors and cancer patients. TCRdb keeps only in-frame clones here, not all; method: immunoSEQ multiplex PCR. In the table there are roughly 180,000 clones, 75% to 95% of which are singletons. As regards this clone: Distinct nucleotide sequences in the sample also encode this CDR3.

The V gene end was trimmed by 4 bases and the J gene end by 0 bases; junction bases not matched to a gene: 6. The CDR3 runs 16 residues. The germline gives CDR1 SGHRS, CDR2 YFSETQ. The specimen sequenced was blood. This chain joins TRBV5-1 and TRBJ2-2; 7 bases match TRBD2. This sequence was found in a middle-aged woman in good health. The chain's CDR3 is CASSLEAGANTGELFF. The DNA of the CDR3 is TGCGCCAGCAGCCTGGAGGCGGGGGCGAACACCGGGGAGCTGTTTTTT.